This TCR beta chain was obtained from a study of blood T cells in healthy people across ages. The study, taken as a whole, reports: Researchers judged that diversity estimates from one million T cells fell short of true values. Observed TCR beta diversity showed a strong correlation with the percentage of naive T cells as measured by flow cytometry.

Donors each provided about 10 milliliters of peripheral blood. The sample holds a few counts of this clonotype. Its cognate antigen is unknown. Using a J-beta primer mix together with a sample-barcoded 5' primer, a second PCR was run for roughly 7 to 12 cycles. The study obtained at least 3 million CDR3-containing paired-end reads from every sample. TCRdb fed the 5' RACE reads into MiXCR, producing one record per CDR3 protein. The sample consists of 1.4 million or so distinct CDR3 sequences, roughly 43% of them appearing once. Trimming cost V 4 bases and J 6 bases, with 13 bases left between them. Looked up from germline, CDR1 is SQVTM and CDR2 is ANQGSEA. This CDR3 contains 13 residues.

This sequence joins TRBV29-1 and TRBJ1-5; D unresolved. This receptor was obtained from a woman between 18 and 29 years old in good health. The sample was blood. CDR3 loop: CSVGWGEGQPQHF. CDR3 nucleotides: TGCAGCGTTGGGTGGGGAGAGGGTCAGCCCCAGCATTTT.